The 7 T cell receptor beta chains in this list originate from one sample, sequenced in a study of shared clonotypes between healthy human individuals. Some clones are missing from TCRdb's copy, which holds only in-frame ones; the method was immunoSEQ multiplex PCR. The table records about 1.5 million clones, around 98% of them present only once. Sequencing was done on a sample of naive CD4+ T cells sorted from blood. The subset: CD45RA+ positively selected. Receptors originate from a man between 25 and 39 years old in good health.

Only one count was recorded for this clone. The chain employs TRBV28 and TRBJ1-1; TRBD1 matches 8 bases. Trimming cost V 2 bases and J 4 bases; bases outside gene matches: 12. Germline V gene lookup returns CDR1 MDHEN and CDR2 SYDVKM. The CDR3 is 17 residues long. The CDR3 reads CASSLRDRRLAGTEAFF. For the CDR3, the DNA is TGTGCCAGCAGTTTAAGGGACAGGCGGCTCGCGGGCACTGAAGCTTTCTTT.

As concerns this clone: Other nucleotide sequences from this sample produce the same CDR3. V usage is TRBV4-3 and J usage is TRBJ2-3, with unresolved D. Per the germline V gene, CDR1 is LGHNA and CDR2 is YSLEER. The CDR3 has 13 amino acids. V shed 1 base and J shed 4 bases, with 6 bases lying between them. CDR3 nucleotide sequence: TGCGCCAGCAGCCAAGGCCGGGCAGATACGCAGTATTTT. Protein sequence: CASSQGRADTQYF.

The CDR3 spells CATSRDQYTDEQFF. Written as DNA, the CDR3 is TGTGCCACCAGCAGAGATCAATACACCGATGAGCAGTTCTTC. The chain has TRBV15 and TRBJ2-1; no definite D call. Trimming cost V 0 bases and J 8 bases, with 11 bases left between them. This CDR3 has 14 residues. Germline lookup yields CDR1 LNHNV and CDR2 YYDKDF (reference sequence).

The rearrangement links TRBV5-4 to TRBJ2-7, with 8 positions matching TRBD1. The CDR3 totals 15 residues. Germline V lookup: CDR1 SGHNT, CDR2 YYREEE (reference sequence). J lost 6 bases, V lost 3 bases, and 11 bases had no gene match. The CDR3: CASSSTRTGSTEQYF. The CDR3 DNA follows: TGTGCCAGCAGCTCCACGAGGACAGGGTCGACCGAGCAGTACTTC. The whole variable domain, remainder taken from reference TRBV5-4 and TRBJ2-7, is ETGVTQSPTHLIKTRGQQVTLRCSSQSGHNTVSWYQQALGQGPQFIFQYYREEENGRGNFPPRFSGLQFPNYSSELNVNALELDDSALYLCASSSTRTGSTEQYFGPGTRLTVT.

The chain combines TRBV6-1 with TRBJ2-1, with D perhaps TRBD2 (6 bases). The CDR3 length is 17 residues. Germline values: CDR1 MNHNS, CDR2 SASEGT. With 4 bases removed from V and 5 bases from J, the gap between germline ends came to 21 bases. The CDR3 loop is CASSVGPGVSWNNEQFF. CDR3 DNA: TGTGCCAGCAGTGTTGGTCCGGGAGTGTCTTGGAACAATGAGCAGTTCTTC.

This chain joins TRBV19 and TRBJ1-1; TRBD1 agrees at 7 bases. Germline CDR1 is LNHDA and CDR2 is SQIVND (reference sequence). Trimming took 4 bases from V and 10 from J; bases not matched to a gene: 6. The length of the CDR3 is 12 residues. CDR3 coding DNA: TGTGCCAGTAGTACGACAGGGAGCGGAGCTTTCTTT. Translated: CASSTTGSGAFF.

This sequence joins TRBV29-1 and TRBJ2-1; 8 bases are shared with TRBD2. The CDR3 has 15 residues. The V and J ends lost 7 bases and 5 bases, in that order; junction bases with no gene match: 13. Germline loops: CDR1 SQVTM, CDR2 ANQGSEA. The CDR3 loop reads CSAARSGSLHNEQFF. The CDR3 nucleotides are TGCAGCGCAGCCCGAAGCGGGAGCCTACACAATGAGCAGTTCTTC.